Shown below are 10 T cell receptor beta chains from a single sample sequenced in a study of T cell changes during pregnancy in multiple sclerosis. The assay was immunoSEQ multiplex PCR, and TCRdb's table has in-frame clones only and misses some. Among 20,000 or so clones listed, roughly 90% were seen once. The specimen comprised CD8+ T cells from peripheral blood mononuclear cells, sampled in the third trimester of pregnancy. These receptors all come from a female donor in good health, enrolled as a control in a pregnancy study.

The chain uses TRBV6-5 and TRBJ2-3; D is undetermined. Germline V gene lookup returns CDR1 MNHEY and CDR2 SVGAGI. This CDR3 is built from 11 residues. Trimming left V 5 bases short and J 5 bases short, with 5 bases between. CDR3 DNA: TGTGCCAGCAGTCAATTAGATACGCAGTATTTT. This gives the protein CASSQLDTQYF.

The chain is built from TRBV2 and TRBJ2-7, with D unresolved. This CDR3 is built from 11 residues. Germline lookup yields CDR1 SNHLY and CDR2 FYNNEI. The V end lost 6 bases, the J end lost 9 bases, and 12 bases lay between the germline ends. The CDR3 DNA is TGTGCCAGCAGCGACCTAGAAAGGCAGTACTTC. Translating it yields CASSDLERQYF.

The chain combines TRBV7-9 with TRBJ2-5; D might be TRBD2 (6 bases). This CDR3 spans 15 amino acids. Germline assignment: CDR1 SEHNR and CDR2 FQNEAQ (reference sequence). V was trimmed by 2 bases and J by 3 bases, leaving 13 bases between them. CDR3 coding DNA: TGTGCCAGCAGCTTACTTACCGGGAGCGAAGAGACCCAGTACTTC. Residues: CASSLLTGSEETQYF.

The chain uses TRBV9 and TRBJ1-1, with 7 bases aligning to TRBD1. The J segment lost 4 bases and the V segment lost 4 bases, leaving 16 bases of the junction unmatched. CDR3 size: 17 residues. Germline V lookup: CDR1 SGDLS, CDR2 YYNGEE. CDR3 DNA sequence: TGTGCCAGCAGCAACCGACAGGGAAGGGCCGAAAGCACTGAAGCTTTCTTT. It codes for CASSNRQGRAESTEAFF.

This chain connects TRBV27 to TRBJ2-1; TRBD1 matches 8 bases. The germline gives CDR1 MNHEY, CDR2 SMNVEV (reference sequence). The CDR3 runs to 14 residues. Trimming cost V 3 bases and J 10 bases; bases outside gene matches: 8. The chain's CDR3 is CASSLAGPGGEQFF. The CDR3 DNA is TGTGCCAGCAGTTTGGCAGGACCAGGGGGCGAGCAGTTCTTC.

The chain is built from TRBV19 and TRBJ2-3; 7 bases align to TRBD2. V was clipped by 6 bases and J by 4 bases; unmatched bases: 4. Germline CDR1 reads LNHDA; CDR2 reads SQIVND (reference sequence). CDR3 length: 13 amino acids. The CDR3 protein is CASRWGGADTQYF. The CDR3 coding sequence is TGTGCCAGTAGATGGGGGGGGGCAGATACGCAGTATTTT.

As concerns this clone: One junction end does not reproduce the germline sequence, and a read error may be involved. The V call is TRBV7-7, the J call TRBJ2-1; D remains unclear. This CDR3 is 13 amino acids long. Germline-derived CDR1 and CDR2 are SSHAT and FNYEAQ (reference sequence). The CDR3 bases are TGTGCTAGCAGCTTAGGTAACTCCGGTGAGCAGTTCTTC. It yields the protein CASSLGNSGEQFF. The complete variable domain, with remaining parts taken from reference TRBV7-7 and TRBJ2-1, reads GAGVSQSPRYKVTKRGQDVTLRCDPISSHATLYWYQQALGQGPEFLTYFNYEAQPDKSGLPSDRFSAERPEGSISTLTIQRTEQRDSAMYRCASSLGNSGEQFFGPGTRLTVL.

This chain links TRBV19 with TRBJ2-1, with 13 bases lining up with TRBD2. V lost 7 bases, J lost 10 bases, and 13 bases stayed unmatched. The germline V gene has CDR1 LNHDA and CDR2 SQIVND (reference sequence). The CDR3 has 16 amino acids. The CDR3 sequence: CASMGAGLAGVWEQFF. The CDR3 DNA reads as TGTGCCAGTATGGGCGCCGGACTAGCGGGAGTTTGGGAGCAGTTCTTC.

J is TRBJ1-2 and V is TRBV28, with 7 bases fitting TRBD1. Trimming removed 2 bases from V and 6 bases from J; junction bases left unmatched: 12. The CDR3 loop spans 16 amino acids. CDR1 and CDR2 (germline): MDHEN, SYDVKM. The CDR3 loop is CASSLPRQGPSNGYTF. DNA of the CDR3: TGTGCCAGCAGTTTACCGAGACAGGGTCCCTCGAATGGCTACACCTTC.

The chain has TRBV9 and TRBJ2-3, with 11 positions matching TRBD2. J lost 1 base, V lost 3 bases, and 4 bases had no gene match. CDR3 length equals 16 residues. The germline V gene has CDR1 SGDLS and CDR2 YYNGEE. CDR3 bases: TGTGCCAGCAGCGGAAGACTAGCGGGGCGCACAGATACGCAGTATTTT. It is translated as CASSGRLAGRTDTQYF.